The clone carrying this T cell receptor beta chain has just one count. Germline V lookup: CDR1 SNHLY, CDR2 FYNNEI. The CDR3 covers 14 residues. V shed 6 bases and J 3 bases; nucleotides not matched to a gene: 3. The source of the sample is a study of shared clonotypes between healthy human individuals. TCRdb's table, derived via immunoSEQ multiplex PCR, lists solely in-frame clones and lacks some. The table includes about 2.4 million clones, around 94% detected once. The study drew its donors from healthy HIV-negative adults without recent acute infections or vaccinations. Subsets obtained from CD4+ cells comprised CD45RA+ naive and CD45RA-negative memory cells.

The TCR comes from a man in his late teens or twenties in good health. V usage is TRBV2 and J usage is TRBJ2-2; 8 nucleotides line up with TRBD1. The specimen was naive CD4+ T cells sorted from blood. Noted subset: CD45RA+ positively selected. In DNA form, the CDR3 reads TGTGCCAGCAGCGGACAGGGAGACACCGGGGAGCTGTTTTTT. Its translation is CASSGQGDTGELFF.